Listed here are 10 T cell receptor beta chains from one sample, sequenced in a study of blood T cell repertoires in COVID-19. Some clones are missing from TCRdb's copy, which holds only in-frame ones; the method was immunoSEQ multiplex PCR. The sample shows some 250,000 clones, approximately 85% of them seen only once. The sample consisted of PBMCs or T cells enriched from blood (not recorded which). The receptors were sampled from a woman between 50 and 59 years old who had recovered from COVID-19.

CDR3 in DNA: TGTGCCAGCAGGGGGCCTGGGATCCATGGCTACACCTTC. Its translation is CASRGPGIHGYTF. The chain has TRBV12-3 or TRBV12-4 and TRBJ1-2, with D perhaps TRBD1 (5 bases). The CDR3 totals 13 residues. V dropped 6 bases and J dropped 6 bases, with 14 bases sitting between them.

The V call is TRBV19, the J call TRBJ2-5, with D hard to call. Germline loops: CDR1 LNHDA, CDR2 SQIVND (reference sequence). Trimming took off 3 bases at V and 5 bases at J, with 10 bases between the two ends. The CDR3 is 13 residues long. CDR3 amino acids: CASSINYGETQYF. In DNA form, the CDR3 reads TGTGCCAGTAGTATTAATTACGGGGAGACCCAGTACTTC.

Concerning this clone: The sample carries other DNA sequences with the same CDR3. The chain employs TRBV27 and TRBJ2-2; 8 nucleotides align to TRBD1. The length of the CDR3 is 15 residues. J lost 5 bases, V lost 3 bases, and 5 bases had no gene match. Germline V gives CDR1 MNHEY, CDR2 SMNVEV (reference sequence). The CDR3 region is CASSFGQGATGELFF. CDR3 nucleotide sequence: TGTGCCAGCAGTTTTGGACAGGGCGCGACCGGGGAGCTGTTTTTT.

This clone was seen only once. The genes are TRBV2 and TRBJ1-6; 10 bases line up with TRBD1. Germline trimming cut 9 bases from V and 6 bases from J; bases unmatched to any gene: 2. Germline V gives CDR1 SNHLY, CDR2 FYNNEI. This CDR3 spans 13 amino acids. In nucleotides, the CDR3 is TGTGCCAGGTGGGACAGGGGTAATTCACCCCTCCACTTT. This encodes CARWDRGNSPLHF. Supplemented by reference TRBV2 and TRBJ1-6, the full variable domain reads EPEVTQTPSHQVTQMGQEVILRCVPISNHLYFYWYRQILGQKVEFLVSFYNNEISEKSEIFDDQFSVERPDGSNFTLKIRSTKLEDSAMYFCARWDRGNSPLHFGNGTRLTVT.

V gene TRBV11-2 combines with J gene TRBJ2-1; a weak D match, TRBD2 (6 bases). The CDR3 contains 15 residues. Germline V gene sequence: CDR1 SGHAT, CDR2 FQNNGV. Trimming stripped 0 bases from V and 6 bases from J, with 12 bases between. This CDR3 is CASSLDAPGLNEQFF. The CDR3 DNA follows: TGTGCCAGCAGCTTAGATGCCCCGGGACTCAATGAGCAGTTCTTC. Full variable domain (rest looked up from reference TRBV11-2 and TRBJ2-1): EAGVAQSPRYKIIEKRQSVAFWCNPISGHATLYWYQQILGQGPKLLIQFQNNGVVDDSQLPKDRFSAERLKGVDSTLKIQPAKLEDSAVYLCASSLDAPGLNEQFFGPGTRLTVL.

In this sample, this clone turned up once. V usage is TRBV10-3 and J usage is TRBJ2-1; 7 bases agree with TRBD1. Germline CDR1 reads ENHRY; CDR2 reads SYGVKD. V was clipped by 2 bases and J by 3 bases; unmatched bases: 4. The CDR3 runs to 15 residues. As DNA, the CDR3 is TGTGCCATCAGTGAGGAGGGACAGTACTACAATGAGCAGTTCTTC. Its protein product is CAISEEGQYYNEQFF.

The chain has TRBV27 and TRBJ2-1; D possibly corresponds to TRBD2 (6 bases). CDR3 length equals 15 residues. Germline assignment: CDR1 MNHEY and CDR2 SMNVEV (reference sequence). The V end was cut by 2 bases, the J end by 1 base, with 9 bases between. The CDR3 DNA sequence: TGTGCCAGCAGTTTAGCGGGACCTTCCTACAATGAGCAGTTCTTC. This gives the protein CASSLAGPSYNEQFF.

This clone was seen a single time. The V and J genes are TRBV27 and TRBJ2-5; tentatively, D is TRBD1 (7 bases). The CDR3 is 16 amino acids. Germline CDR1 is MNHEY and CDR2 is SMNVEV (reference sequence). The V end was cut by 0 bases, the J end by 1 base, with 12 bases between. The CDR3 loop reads CASSLSWGDSQETQYF. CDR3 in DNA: TGTGCCAGCAGTTTATCCTGGGGGGACAGCCAAGAGACCCAGTACTTC.

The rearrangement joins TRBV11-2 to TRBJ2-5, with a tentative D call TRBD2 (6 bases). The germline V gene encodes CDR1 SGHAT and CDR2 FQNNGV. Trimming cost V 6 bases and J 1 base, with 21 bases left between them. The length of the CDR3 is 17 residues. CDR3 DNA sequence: TGTGCCAGCAGTTCTACCGCCCCGGGACTCCTCCAAGAGACCCAGTACTTC. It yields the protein CASSSTAPGLLQETQYF.

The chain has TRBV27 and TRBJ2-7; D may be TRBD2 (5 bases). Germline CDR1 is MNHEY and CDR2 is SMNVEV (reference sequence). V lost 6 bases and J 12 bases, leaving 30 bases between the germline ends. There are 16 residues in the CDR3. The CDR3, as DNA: TGTGCCAGCAGCCCACCCGGGTACTGGGTCGAAAACGGACTGTACTTC. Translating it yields CASSPPGYWVENGLYF.